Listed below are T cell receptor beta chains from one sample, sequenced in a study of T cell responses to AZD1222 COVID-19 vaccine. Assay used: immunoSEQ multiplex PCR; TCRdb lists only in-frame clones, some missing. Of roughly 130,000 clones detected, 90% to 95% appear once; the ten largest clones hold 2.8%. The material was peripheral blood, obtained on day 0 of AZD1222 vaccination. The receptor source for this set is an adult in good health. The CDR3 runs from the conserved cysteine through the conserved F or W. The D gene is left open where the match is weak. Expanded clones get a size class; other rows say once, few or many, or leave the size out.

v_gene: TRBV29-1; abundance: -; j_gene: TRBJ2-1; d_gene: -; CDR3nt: TGCAGCGTTTCCCACAATGAGCAGTTCTTC; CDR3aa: CSVSHNEQFF
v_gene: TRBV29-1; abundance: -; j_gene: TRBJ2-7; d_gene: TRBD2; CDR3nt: TGCAGCGTTGAAGATCAGGGAGCGGGATACGAGCAGTACTTC; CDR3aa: CSVEDQGAGYEQYF
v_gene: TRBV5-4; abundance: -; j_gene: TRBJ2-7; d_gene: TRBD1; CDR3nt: TGTGCCAGCAGCTTGGCCCAGGGGGCTGGTCGCTACGAGCAGTACTTC; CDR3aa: CASSLAQGAGRYEQYF
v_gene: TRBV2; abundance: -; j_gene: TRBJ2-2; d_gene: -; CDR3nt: TGTGCCAGCATCCGGGGCACGAACACCGGGGAGCTGTTTTTT; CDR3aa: CASIRGTNTGELFF
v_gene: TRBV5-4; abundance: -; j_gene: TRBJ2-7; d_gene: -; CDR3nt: TGTGCCAGCAGAAGCCCGGCAGGGTCGGGCTACGAGCAGTACTTC; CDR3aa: CASRSPAGSGYEQYF
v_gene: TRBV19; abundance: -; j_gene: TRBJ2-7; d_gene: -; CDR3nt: TGTGCCAGTACCCCACGGGCCGGGAGCTCCTACGAGCAGTACTTC; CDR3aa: CASTPRAGSSYEQYF
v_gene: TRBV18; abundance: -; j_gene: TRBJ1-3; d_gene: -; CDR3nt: TGTGCCAGCTCACCCGGGGGTGGAAACACCATATATTTT; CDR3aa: CASSPGGGNTIYF
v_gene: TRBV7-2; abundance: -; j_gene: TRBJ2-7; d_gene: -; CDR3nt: TGTGCCAGCAGCTCGTCGTATGGTGGTGCTGGCGAGCAGTACTTC; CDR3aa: CASSSSYGGAGEQYF
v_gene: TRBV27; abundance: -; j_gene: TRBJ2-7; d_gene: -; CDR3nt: TGTGCCAGCAGTGGGCCCCTGAACGAGCAGTACTTC; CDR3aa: CASSGPLNEQYF
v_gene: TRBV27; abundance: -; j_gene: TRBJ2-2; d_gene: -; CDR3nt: TGTGCCAGCAGCTTTGGGGATGGCGGGGAGCTGTTTTTT; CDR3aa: CASSFGDGGELFF
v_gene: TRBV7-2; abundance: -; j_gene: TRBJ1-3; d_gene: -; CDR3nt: TGTGCCAGCAGCTTTTCCTCGAGCTCTGGAAACACCATATATTTT; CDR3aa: CASSFSSSSGNTIYF
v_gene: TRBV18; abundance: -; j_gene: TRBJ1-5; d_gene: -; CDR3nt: TGTGCCAGCTCCCCAATCCGAGGGGGCAATCAGCCCCAGCATTTT; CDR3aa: CASSPIRGGNQPQHF
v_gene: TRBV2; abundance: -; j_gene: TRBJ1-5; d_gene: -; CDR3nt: TGTGCCAGCAGTGAGGGGAGTCAGCCCCAGCATTTT; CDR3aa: CASSEGSQPQHF
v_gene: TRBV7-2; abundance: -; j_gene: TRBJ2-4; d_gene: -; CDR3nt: TGTGCCAGCAGCTTAGGGGGTGTGGTAGCCAAAAACATTCAGTACTTC; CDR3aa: CASSLGGVVAKNIQYF
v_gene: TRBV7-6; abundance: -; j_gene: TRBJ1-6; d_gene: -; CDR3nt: TGTGCCAGCAGCCAGAATTCACCCCTCCACTTT; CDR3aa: CASSQNSPLHF
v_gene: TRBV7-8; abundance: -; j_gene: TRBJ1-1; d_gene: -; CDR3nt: TGTGCCAGCAGCTTAGCAGGGGGTAGGATGAACACTGAAGCTTTCTTT; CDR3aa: CASSLAGGRMNTEAFF
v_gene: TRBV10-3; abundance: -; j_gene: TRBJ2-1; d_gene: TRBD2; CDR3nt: TGTGCCATCAGTGAGGAGCAGGGAGGGTACAATGAGCAGTTCTTC; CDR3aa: CAISEEQGGYNEQFF
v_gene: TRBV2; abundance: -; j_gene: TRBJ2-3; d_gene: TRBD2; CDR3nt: TGTGCCAGCAGTGAATATGGGCTAGCGGGAAGAGATACGCAGTATTTT; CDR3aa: CASSEYGLAGRDTQYF
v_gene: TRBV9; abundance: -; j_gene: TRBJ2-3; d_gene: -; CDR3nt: TGTGCCAGCAGCGGCCCTACAGATACGCAGTATTTT; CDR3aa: CASSGPTDTQYF
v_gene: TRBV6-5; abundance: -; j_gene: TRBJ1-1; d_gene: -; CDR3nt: TGTGCCAGCGGGGGCCCGGTCTCGGCTGAAGCTTTCTTT; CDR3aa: CASGGPVSAEAFF
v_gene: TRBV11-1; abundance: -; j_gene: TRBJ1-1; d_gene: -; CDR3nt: TGTGCCAGCAGCTTAGCAGGGCTCACTGAAGCTTTCTTT; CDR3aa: CASSLAGLTEAFF
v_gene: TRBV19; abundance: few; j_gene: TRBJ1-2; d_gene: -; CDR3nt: TGTGCCAGTAGTCCGCTCCTCCCCCCGGGGGACGACTATGGCTACACCTTC; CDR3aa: CASSPLLPPGDDYGYTF
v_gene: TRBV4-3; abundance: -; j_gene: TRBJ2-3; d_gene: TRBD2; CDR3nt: TGCGCCAGCAGCCAAGCCTTGCGGGAGCCCCCGGATACGCAGTATTTT; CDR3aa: CASSQALREPPDTQYF
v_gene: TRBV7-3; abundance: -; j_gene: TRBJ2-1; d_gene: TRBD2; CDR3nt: TGTGCCAGCAGCTTATTACTAGCGGGTTACAATGAGCAGTTCTTC; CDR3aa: CASSLLLAGYNEQFF